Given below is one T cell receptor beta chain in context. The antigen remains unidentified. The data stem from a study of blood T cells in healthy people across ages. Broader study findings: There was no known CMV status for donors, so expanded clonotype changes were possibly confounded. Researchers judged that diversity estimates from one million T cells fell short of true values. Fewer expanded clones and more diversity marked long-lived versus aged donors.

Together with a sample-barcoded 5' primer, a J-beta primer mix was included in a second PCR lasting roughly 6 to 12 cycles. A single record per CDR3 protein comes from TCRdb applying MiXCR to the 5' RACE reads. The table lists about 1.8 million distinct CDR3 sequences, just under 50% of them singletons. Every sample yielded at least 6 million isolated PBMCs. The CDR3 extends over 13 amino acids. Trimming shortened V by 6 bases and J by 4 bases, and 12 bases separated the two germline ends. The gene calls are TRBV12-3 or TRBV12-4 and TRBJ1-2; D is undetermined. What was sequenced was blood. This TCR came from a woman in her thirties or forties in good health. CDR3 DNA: TGTGCCAGCAGCGGACGACGGGGCTATGGCTACACCTTC. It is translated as CASSGRRGYGYTF.